The source of this T cell receptor beta chain is a study of blood T cell repertoires in COVID-19. Overall study context: The study drew acute and convalescent COVID-19 samples from the United States, Italy and Spain.

This CDR3 is built from 17 residues. Germline CDR1 is SGHNT and CDR2 is YENEEA. The J segment lost 6 bases and the V segment lost 5 bases, leaving 14 bases of the junction unmatched. Generated by immunoSEQ multiplex PCR, the TCRdb table keeps only in-frame clones and is missing some. The repertoire includes more than 90,000 clones, 85% of them detected once, and about 1.8% sits in the top ten. This TCR was recovered from a woman between 70 and 85 years old with active or convalescent COVID-19. Material for sequencing was peripheral blood. The chain recombines TRBV11-3 with TRBJ2-1; 9 bases fit TRBD1. Written as DNA, the CDR3 is TGTGCCAGCAGCCCCAGGGCGGCGACAGGGGGTTTCAATGAGCAGTTCTTC. Translation gives CASSPRAATGGFNEQFF.